The present T cell receptor (beta chain) was sequenced within a study of T-cell reconstitution after alpha-beta-depleted transplantation in children. Overall study results and limits: Alpha-beta T cells about two months after transplant reportedly derived from several hundred expanded graft clones.

The TCRbeta library was prepared with unique molecular identifiers. Each CDR3 protein gets one entry after TCRdb re-called the PCR reads with MiXCR. This sample has roughly 300,000 distinct CDR3 sequences, with under 14% found just once. This clonotype has ten or more counts. Its antigen is still unknown. V lost 3 bases, J lost 3 bases, and 4 bases stayed unmatched. The V gene's germline CDR1 is MNHEY and CDR2 SMNVEV (reference sequence). This CDR3 is 14 amino acids long. This clonotype was sampled from a male patient aged 2-10 years who had a stem cell transplant for chronic granulomatous disease, so the T cells may come from the graft donor. Sample: peripheral blood, taken 180 days after TCRalphabeta/CD19-depleted stem cell transplant. V gene TRBV27 combines with J gene TRBJ2-7, with 8 bases that match TRBD2. The CDR3 nucleotides read TGTGCCAGCAGTTTTTTGAGCGGGAGCTACGAGCAGTACTTC. The encoded protein is CASSFLSGSYEQYF.